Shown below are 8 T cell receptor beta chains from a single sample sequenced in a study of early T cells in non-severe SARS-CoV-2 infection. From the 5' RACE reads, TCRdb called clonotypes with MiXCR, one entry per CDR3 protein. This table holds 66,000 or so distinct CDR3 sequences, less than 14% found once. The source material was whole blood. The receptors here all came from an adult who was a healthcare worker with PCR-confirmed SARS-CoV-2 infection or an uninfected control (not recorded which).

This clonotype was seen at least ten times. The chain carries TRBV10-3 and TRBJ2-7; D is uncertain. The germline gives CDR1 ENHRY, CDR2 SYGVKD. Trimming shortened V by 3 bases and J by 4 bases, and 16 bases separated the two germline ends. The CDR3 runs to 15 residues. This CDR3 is CAISDGALSSYEQYF. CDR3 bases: TGTGCCATCAGTGATGGAGCACTATCTTCGTACGAGCAGTACTTC.

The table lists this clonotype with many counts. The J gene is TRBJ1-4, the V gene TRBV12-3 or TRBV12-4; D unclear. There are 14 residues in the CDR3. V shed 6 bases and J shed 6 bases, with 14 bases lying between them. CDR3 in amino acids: CASRAGRGDEKLFF. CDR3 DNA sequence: TGTGCCAGCAGGGCCGGACGGGGAGATGAAAAACTGTTTTTT.

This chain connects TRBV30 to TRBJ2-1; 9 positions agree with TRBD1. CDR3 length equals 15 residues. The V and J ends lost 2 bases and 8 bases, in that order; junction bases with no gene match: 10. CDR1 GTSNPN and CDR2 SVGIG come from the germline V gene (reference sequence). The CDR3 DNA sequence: TGTGCCTGGAGTTTAACAGGGGGCGGGGGCGATGAGCAGTTCTTC. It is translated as CAWSLTGGGGDEQFF.

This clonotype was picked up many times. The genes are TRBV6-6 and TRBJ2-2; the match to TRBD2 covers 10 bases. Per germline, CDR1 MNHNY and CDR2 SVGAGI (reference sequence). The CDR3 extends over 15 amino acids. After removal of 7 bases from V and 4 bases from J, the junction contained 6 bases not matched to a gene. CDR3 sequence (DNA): TGTGCCAGCATCCTAGCGGGGGCCCTCACCGGGGAGCTGTTTTTT. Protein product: CASILAGALTGELFF.

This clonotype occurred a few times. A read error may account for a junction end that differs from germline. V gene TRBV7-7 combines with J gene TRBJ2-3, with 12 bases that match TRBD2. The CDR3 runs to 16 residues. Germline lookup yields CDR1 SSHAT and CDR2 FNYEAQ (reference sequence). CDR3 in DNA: TGTGCTAGCAGCCCCCTAGCGGGGGGGAACACAGATACGCAGTATTTT. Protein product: CASSPLAGGNTDTQYF.

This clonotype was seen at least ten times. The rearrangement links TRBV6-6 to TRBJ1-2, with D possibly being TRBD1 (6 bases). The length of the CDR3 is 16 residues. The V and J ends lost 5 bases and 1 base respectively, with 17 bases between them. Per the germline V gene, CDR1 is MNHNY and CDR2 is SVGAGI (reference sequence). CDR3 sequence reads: CASSPSGGAYNYGYTF. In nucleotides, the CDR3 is TGTGCCAGCAGTCCAAGTGGGGGGGCATATAACTATGGCTACACCTTC.

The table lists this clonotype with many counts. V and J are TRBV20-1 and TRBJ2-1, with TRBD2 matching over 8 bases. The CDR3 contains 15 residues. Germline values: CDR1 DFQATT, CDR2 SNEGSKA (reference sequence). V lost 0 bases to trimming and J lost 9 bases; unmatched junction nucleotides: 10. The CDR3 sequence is CSARDWGTSFGEQFF. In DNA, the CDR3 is TGCAGTGCTAGAGATTGGGGGACTAGTTTCGGTGAGCAGTTCTTC.

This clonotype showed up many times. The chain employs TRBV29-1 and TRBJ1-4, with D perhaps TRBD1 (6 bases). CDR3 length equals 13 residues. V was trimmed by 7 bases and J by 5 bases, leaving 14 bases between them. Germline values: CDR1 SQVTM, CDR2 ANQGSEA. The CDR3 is CSASHRVNEKLFF. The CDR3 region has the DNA TGCAGCGCTTCTCACAGGGTAAATGAAAAACTGTTTTTT.